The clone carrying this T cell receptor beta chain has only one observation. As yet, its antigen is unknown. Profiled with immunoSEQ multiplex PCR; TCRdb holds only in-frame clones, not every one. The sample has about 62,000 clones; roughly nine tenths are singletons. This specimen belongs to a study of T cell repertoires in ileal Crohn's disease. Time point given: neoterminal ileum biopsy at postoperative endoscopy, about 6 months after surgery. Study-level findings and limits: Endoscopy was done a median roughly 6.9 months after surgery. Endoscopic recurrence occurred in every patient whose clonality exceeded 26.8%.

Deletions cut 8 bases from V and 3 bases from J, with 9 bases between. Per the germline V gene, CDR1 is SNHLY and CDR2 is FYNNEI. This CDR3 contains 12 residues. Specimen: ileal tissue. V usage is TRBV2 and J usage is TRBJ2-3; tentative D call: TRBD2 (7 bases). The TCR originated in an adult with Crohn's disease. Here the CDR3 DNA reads TGTGCCAGCGGGGGGGCGACAGATACGCAGTATTTT. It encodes CASGGATDTQYF. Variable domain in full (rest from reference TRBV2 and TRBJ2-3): EPEVTQTPSHQVTQMGQEVILRCVPISNHLYFYWYRQILGQKVEFLVSFYNNEISEKSEIFDDQFSVERPDGSNFTLKIRSTKLEDSAMYFCASGGATDTQYFGPGTRLTVL.